This passage covers 28 T cell receptor beta chains from one sample sequenced in a study of identical twins. Each CDR3 protein gets one entry after TCRdb re-called the 5' RACE reads with MiXCR. The sample lists 1.5 million to 2 million distinct CDR3 sequences; about 31% were seen once. What was sequenced was cord blood. These receptors were collected from a newborn girl in good health.

This clonotype was observed at least ten times. V gene TRBV10-3 combines with J gene TRBJ2-5, with 7 positions matching TRBD1. V shed 8 bases and J 3 bases; nucleotides not matched to a gene: 3. Germline V gene data show CDR1 as ENHRY and CDR2 as SYGVKD. The CDR3 spans 12 residues. This CDR3 is CAIADRKETQYF. In nucleotides, the CDR3 is TGTGCCATCGCGGACAGGAAAGAGACCCAGTACTTC.

This clonotype came up a few times. This rearrangement joins TRBV20-1 to TRBJ2-3, with 11 nucleotides matching TRBD2. Unmatched junction bases numbered 3, after V lost 3 bases and J lost 1 base. Germline V gene sequence: CDR1 DFQATT, CDR2 SNEGSKA (reference sequence). This CDR3 contains 15 residues. The CDR3 DNA reads TGCAGTGCTAGTTCGGGACTAGCGGGCACAGATACGCAGTATTTT. This translates into CSASSGLAGTDTQYF.

The V and J genes are TRBV6-1 and TRBJ1-2; the match to TRBD1 covers 9 bases. Per the germline V gene, CDR1 is MNHNS and CDR2 is SASEGT. The length of the CDR3 is 14 residues. The V segment lost 6 bases and the J segment 4 bases; nucleotides outside the gene matches: 6. The CDR3 DNA sequence: TGTGCCAGCAGGGAACAGGGGGCCCTCTATGGCTACACCTTC. It is translated as CASREQGALYGYTF.

This clonotype has just one count. A read error may explain this, as a much larger clone is one base away. The rearrangement links TRBV4-2 to TRBJ2-5, with D unclear. Germline CDR1 LGHNA, CDR2 YNFKEQ. Trimming removed 1 base from V and 11 bases from J, with 23 bases in between. The CDR3 loop spans 16 amino acids. The chain's CDR3 is CASSQVISAPYNEQYF. CDR3 nucleotide sequence: TGTGCCAGCAGCCAAGTGATCAGCGCTCCCTACAATGAGCAGTACTTC.

This clonotype was picked up many times. This sequence joins TRBV6-1 and TRBJ1-5; D is ambiguous. Germline-derived CDR1 and CDR2 are MNHNS and SASEGT. The V gene lost 3 bases and the J gene lost 0 bases, with 3 bases spanning the gap. The CDR3 runs to 13 residues. DNA of the CDR3: TGTGCCAGCAGTGACAATAGCAATCAGCCCCAGCATTTT. It codes for CASSDNSNQPQHF.

The genes are TRBV20-1 and TRBJ1-6; D gene unclear. CDR3 length: 13 residues. Trimming left V 0 bases short and J 7 bases short, with 7 bases between. Per the germline V gene, CDR1 is DFQATT and CDR2 is SNEGSKA (reference sequence). The CDR3 DNA sequence: TGCAGTGCTAGAGAGACGGGGAATTCACCCCTCCACTTT. This encodes CSARETGNSPLHF.

The genes are TRBV28 and TRBJ1-3; 9 bases agree with TRBD1. V was pared by 5 bases and J by 7 bases, with 9 bases of the junction left unmatched. The CDR3 loop spans 15 amino acids. In germline, CDR1 is MDHEN, CDR2 SYDVKM. CDR3 sequence reads: CASSDTLGQGNTIYF. CDR3 coding DNA: TGTGCCAGCAGTGACACGCTCGGACAGGGGAACACCATATATTTT.

The CDR3 bases are TGTGCCAGCAGTTACCTGTCCTTTATCCGGAATGAGCAGTACTTC. Translated: CASSYLSFIRNEQYF. This chain joins TRBV6-2 or TRBV6-3 and TRBJ2-5; D is unresolved. This CDR3 spans 15 amino acids. V lost 2 bases and J lost 11, with 21 bases in between. Germline values: CDR1 MNHEY, CDR2 SVGEGT.

The V call is TRBV5-4, the J call TRBJ1-4, with 7 bases lining up with TRBD1. This CDR3 spans 14 amino acids. The junction had 4 bases not matched to a gene; V was cut back by 4 bases and J by 4 bases. From germline, CDR1 is SGHNT and CDR2 YYREEE (reference sequence). The CDR3 coding sequence is TGTGCCAGCAGCAAGGGACAGAGTAATGAAAAACTGTTTTTT. This sequence encodes CASSKGQSNEKLFF.

This clonotype was counted between two and nine times. This chain links TRBV4-1 with TRBJ1-2; TRBD1 matches at 9 bases. The CDR3 runs 18 residues. Germline CDR1 is MGHRA and CDR2 is YSYEKL. V shed 0 bases, J shed 7 bases, and the junction held 15 bases outside the gene matches. CDR3 amino acids: CASSQDGTDWDRAFGYTF. CDR3 bases: TGCGCCAGCAGCCAAGATGGAACCGATTGGGACAGGGCGTTTGGCTACACCTTC.

The chain has TRBV5-4 and TRBJ2-4; TRBD2 agrees at 10 bases. The J call is doubtful: the DNA matches TRBJ2-5 better. The CDR3 contains 15 residues. The V gene's germline CDR1 is SGHNT and CDR2 YYREEE (reference sequence). CDR3 loop: CASRIAGGLWETQYF. The CDR3 coding sequence is TGTGCCAGCAGAATAGCGGGAGGCTTATGGGAGACCCAGTACTTC.

The CDR3 region is CSASGGQGTDTQYF. CDR3 in DNA: TGCAGTGCTAGCGGGGGACAGGGCACAGATACGCAGTATTTT. The chain carries TRBV20-1 and TRBJ2-3; TRBD1 matches 8 bases. Germline V gives CDR1 DFQATT, CDR2 SNEGSKA (reference sequence). Unmatched junction bases numbered 3, after V lost 3 bases and J lost 1 base. This CDR3 contains 14 residues.

This clonotype showed up just once. The chain has TRBV6-8 and TRBJ2-2, with a possible D match to TRBD1 (7 bases). The CDR3 runs 15 residues. V lost 3 bases to trimming and J lost 5 bases, with 13 bases between them. Per the germline V gene, CDR1 is MNHGY and CDR2 is SAAAGT. CDR3 nucleotide sequence: TGTGCCAGCAGTTATACACAGGGGAGGACCGGGGAGCTGTTTTTT. It yields the protein CASSYTQGRTGELFF.

About this clonotype: Since the CDR3 does not end with the conserved phenylalanine or tryptophan, this likely comes from a read error. The chain has TRBV4-2 and TRBJ1-2; 12 nucleotides match TRBD1. The V gene's germline CDR1 is LGHNA and CDR2 YNFKEQ. The CDR3 consists of 15 residues. V trimming: 4 bases; J trimming: 4 bases; junction bases outside the gene matches: 4. In nucleotides, the CDR3 is TGTGCCAGCAGCCCTGGGACAGGGGGCGCCTATGGCTACACCTTG. It codes for CASSPGTGGAYGYTL.

This clonotype was detected once. As DNA, the CDR3 is TGTGCCAGCAGTGAACTGAGGACCCAGTTCTTC. Protein: CASSELRTQFF. The chain carries TRBV6-1 and TRBJ2-1; D ambiguous. The CDR3 contains 11 residues. Germline V gives CDR1 MNHNS, CDR2 SASEGT. Trimming removed 2 bases at V and 13 bases at J, with 9 bases between.

The chain uses TRBV20-1 and TRBJ1-2; D is perhaps TRBD1 (5 bases). This CDR3 has 14 residues. Looked up from germline, CDR1 is DFQATT and CDR2 is SNEGSKA (reference sequence). Trimming shortened V by 3 bases and J by 8 bases, and 19 bases separated the two germline ends. In DNA form, the CDR3 reads TGCAGTGCTAGCAACTCGGGACTTTTAGGGGGCTACACCTTC. Encoded protein: CSASNSGLLGGYTF.

J is TRBJ2-1 and V is TRBV5-6; possible D gene TRBD1, 5 bases. The germline CDR1 and CDR2 sequences are SGHDT and YYEEEE. The ends were cut back, 2 bases at V and 3 bases at J, with 15 bases in the middle. This CDR3 has 16 amino acids. CDR3 residues: CASSLKGQWFYNEQFF. As DNA, the CDR3 is TGTGCCAGCAGCTTAAAGGGGCAGTGGTTCTACAATGAGCAGTTCTTC.

This clonotype has just a few counts. The chain combines TRBV10-3 with TRBJ1-5; D remains ambiguous. The CDR3 is made up of 15 amino acids. The V gene lost 3 bases and the J gene lost 2 bases, with 11 bases spanning the gap. Germline CDR1 reads ENHRY; CDR2 reads SYGVKD. Here the CDR3 DNA reads TGTGCCATCAGTGAAAGGCAGTCGCGCAATCAGCCCCAGCATTTT. The encoded protein is CAISERQSRNQPQHF.

The chain is built from TRBV20-1 and TRBJ1-2; maybe TRBD1 (6 bases). V was cut by 0 bases and J by 4 bases, with 18 bases left in between. The germline CDR1 and CDR2 sequences are DFQATT and SNEGSKA (reference sequence). CDR3 size: 16 residues. Here the CDR3 reads CSARDRTAPSRYGYTF. CDR3 nucleotide sequence: TGCAGTGCTAGAGATCGGACAGCCCCCTCCCGCTATGGCTACACCTTC.

The J gene is TRBJ1-2, the V gene TRBV12-3 or TRBV12-4; no definite D call. The length of the CDR3 is 16 residues. Deletions cut 6 bases from V and 4 bases from J, with 21 bases between. CDR3 residues: CASSLLIWPEGYGYTF. The CDR3 nucleotides are TGTGCCAGCAGCTTATTGATTTGGCCGGAGGGCTATGGCTACACCTTC.

The chain couples TRBV12-3 or TRBV12-4 to TRBJ1-2; TRBD1 matches 9 bases. V was pared by 6 bases and J by 8 bases, with 7 bases of the junction left unmatched. This CDR3 has 13 amino acids. CDR3 in DNA: TGTGCCAGCAGCCGGGACAGGGTAGGCGGCTACACCTTC. This sequence encodes CASSRDRVGGYTF.

The rearrangement links TRBV4-2 to TRBJ2-3, with 14 bases aligning to TRBD2. Germline values: CDR1 LGHNA, CDR2 YNFKEQ. The length of the CDR3 is 22 residues. After removal of 3 bases from V and 0 bases from J, the junction contained 17 bases not matched to a gene. The CDR3 sequence is CASSHSLYARTSGRSSTDTQYF. The CDR3 DNA is TGTGCCAGCAGCCATTCATTATATGCCCGGACTAGCGGGAGGTCTAGCACAGATACGCAGTATTTT.

This clonotype was seen only a few times. The chain combines TRBV10-3 with TRBJ1-6; 12 bases fit TRBD1. Germline CDR1 and CDR2: ENHRY and SYGVKD. The CDR3 consists of 18 residues. V lost 6 bases, J lost 0 bases, and 6 bases stayed unmatched. DNA of the CDR3: TGTGCCATCAGCGATGGGACAGGGGGCAGCTCCTATAATTCACCCCTCCACTTT. This gives the protein CAISDGTGGSSYNSPLHF.

This clonotype was seen a few times. J is TRBJ2-7 and V is TRBV15; 10 positions match TRBD2. Trimming removed 0 bases from V and 6 bases from J; junction bases left unmatched: 5. Per germline, CDR1 LNHNV and CDR2 YYDKDF (reference sequence). This CDR3 is 15 amino acids long. CDR3 sequence reads: CATSREASGSAEQYF. CDR3 DNA sequence: TGTGCCACCAGCAGAGAGGCTAGCGGGAGCGCCGAGCAGTACTTC.

This clonotype was seen a handful of times. The genes are TRBV20-1 and TRBJ2-7, with a possible D match to TRBD2 (5 bases). Per the germline V gene, CDR1 is DFQATT and CDR2 is SNEGSKA (reference sequence). CDR3 length: 13 amino acids. Trimming stripped 2 bases from V and 1 base from J, with 9 bases between. DNA of the CDR3: TGCAGTGCTAGACTCCCGGGATCCTACGAGCAGTACTTC. Protein: CSARLPGSYEQYF.

The DNA for the CDR3 is TGTGCCAGCAGCACCCGGACTGCAGTTGGCACAGATACGCAGTATTTT. It codes for CASSTRTAVGTDTQYF. This chain connects TRBV9 to TRBJ2-3, with D possibly TRBD2 on 5 matching bases. Trimming took off 4 bases at V and 1 base at J, with 16 bases between the two ends. The CDR3 is 16 residues long. Germline V gives CDR1 SGDLS, CDR2 YYNGEE. The variable domain in full, with the rest retrieved from reference TRBV9 and TRBJ2-3, is DSGVTQTPKHLITATGQRVTLRCSPRSGDLSVYWYQQSLDQGLQFLIQYYNGEERAKGNILERFSAQQFPDLHSELNLSSLELGDSALYFCASSTRTAVGTDTQYFGPGTRLTVL.

This clonotype was seen at least ten times. The chain has TRBV29-1 and TRBJ1-2; 7 bases match TRBD1. CDR3 length: 13 amino acids. The germline V gene encodes CDR1 SQVTM and CDR2 ANQGSEA. V gave up 7 bases and J gave up 5 bases; unmatched junction bases: 10. For the CDR3, the DNA is TGCAGCGCTTCGGACAGGTCCAGTTATGGCTACACCTTC. It translates to CSASDRSSYGYTF.

There are a few counts of this clonotype. The rearrangement joins TRBV18 to TRBJ1-2; the D is unclear. V was cut by 3 bases and J by 0 bases, with 14 bases left in between. The CDR3 has 16 residues. Looked up from germline, CDR1 is KGHSH and CDR2 is LQKENI. The CDR3: CASSPESAWPNYGYTF. The CDR3, as DNA: TGTGCCAGCTCACCGGAGAGCGCTTGGCCTAACTATGGCTACACCTTC.